The 9 T cell receptor beta chains below were found in one sample sequenced in a study of cytomegalovirus exposure and HLA in healthy donors. Clones were sequenced by immunoSEQ multiplex PCR, and TCRdb holds only the in-frame ones, with some missing. This table holds around 130,000 clones, roughly 84% found once. Specimen: PBMCs. Every receptor here comes from a woman in her 30s in good health and CMV-seronegative.

The J gene is TRBJ1-1, the V gene TRBV7-9; D is unresolved. Germline CDR1 reads SEHNR; CDR2 reads FQNEAQ (reference sequence). V was cut by 5 bases and J by 5 bases, with 21 bases left in between. The CDR3 length is 16 residues. The CDR3 bases are TGTGCCAGCAGCCCCCGATGGGAGGAAGAATATACTGAAGCTTTCTTT. Translation: CASSPRWEEEYTEAFF.

V and J are TRBV7-3 and TRBJ2-7; 7 nucleotides line up with TRBD1. The CDR3 consists of 13 residues. In germline, CDR1 is SGHTA, CDR2 FQGTGA. With 3 bases clipped from V and 3 bases from J, the junction kept 2 bases outside the gene matches. CDR3: CASSLDRSYEQYF. CDR3 bases: TGTGCCAGCAGCTTGGACAGGAGCTACGAGCAGTACTTC.

The V and J genes are TRBV13 and TRBJ2-7; tentative D call: TRBD1 (6 bases). Germline values: CDR1 PRHDT, CDR2 FYEKMQ (reference sequence). The CDR3 sequence is 15 residues long. V was trimmed by 1 base and J by 5 bases, leaving 15 bases between them. The CDR3 protein is CASSLVAGDGNEQYF. The CDR3 DNA reads TGTGCCAGCAGCTTAGTAGCAGGGGATGGGAACGAGCAGTACTTC.

This clone was observed a handful of times. This sequence joins TRBV4-3 and TRBJ2-5, with D possibly being TRBD2 (6 bases). Germline V gives CDR1 LGHNA, CDR2 YSLEER. V was shortened by 4 bases and J by 5 bases, with 14 bases between the two germline ends. This CDR3 is 14 amino acids long. The CDR3 DNA sequence: TGCGCCAGCAGCCCCAGGGAGGCCGGTGAGACCCAGTACTTC. Protein sequence: CASSPREAGETQYF.

The chain has TRBV10-1 and TRBJ2-7; no clear D. The CDR3 consists of 13 residues. Germline assignment: CDR1 WNHNN and CDR2 SYGVQD (reference sequence). Trimming stripped 3 bases from V and 6 bases from J, with 12 bases between. CDR3 sequence (DNA): TGCGCCAGCAGTGAATACCGATTCGGCGAGCAGTACTTC. Protein: CASSEYRFGEQYF.

This clone came up a few times. The chain uses TRBV5-1 and TRBJ2-3; 7 bases map to TRBD1. The length of the CDR3 is 13 residues. Germline CDR1 SGHRS, CDR2 YFSETQ. Germline trimming cut 0 bases from V and 5 bases from J; bases unmatched to any gene: 0. CDR3 DNA: TGCGCCAGCAGCTTGGGACAGGGAGATACGCAGTATTTT. It is translated as CASSLGQGDTQYF.

This sequence joins TRBV5-4 and TRBJ2-7; TRBD1 aligns across 10 bases. This CDR3 contains 16 residues. The germline V gene has CDR1 SGHNT and CDR2 YYREEE (reference sequence). Unmatched junction bases numbered 8, after V lost 1 base and J lost 4 bases. CDR3: CASSLIRGQGPYEQYF. Here the CDR3 DNA reads TGTGCCAGCAGCTTGATAAGGGGACAGGGGCCTTACGAGCAGTACTTC.

The chain employs TRBV5-1 and TRBJ1-3; 7 positions agree with TRBD1. The CDR3 has 16 amino acids. J gave up 4 bases and V 4 bases, and 11 bases lay outside the gene matches. Germline V CDR1 and CDR2: SGHRS, YFSETQ. The CDR3 region has the DNA TGCGCCAGCAGCACCTCGGGACAGTCTCAGGGAAACACCATATATTTT. Encoded protein: CASSTSGQSQGNTIYF.

The gene calls are TRBV27 and TRBJ2-3; perhaps TRBD2 as D (5 bases). Looked up from germline, CDR1 is MNHEY and CDR2 is SMNVEV (reference sequence). V was pared by 3 bases and J by 5 bases, with 27 bases between. The CDR3 totals 19 residues. CDR3 DNA sequence: TGTGCCAGCAGTTTTCCCCGCCGCCCGGGCTGCACCGGGGTAGATACGCAGTATTTT. This translates into CASSFPRRPGCTGVDTQYF.